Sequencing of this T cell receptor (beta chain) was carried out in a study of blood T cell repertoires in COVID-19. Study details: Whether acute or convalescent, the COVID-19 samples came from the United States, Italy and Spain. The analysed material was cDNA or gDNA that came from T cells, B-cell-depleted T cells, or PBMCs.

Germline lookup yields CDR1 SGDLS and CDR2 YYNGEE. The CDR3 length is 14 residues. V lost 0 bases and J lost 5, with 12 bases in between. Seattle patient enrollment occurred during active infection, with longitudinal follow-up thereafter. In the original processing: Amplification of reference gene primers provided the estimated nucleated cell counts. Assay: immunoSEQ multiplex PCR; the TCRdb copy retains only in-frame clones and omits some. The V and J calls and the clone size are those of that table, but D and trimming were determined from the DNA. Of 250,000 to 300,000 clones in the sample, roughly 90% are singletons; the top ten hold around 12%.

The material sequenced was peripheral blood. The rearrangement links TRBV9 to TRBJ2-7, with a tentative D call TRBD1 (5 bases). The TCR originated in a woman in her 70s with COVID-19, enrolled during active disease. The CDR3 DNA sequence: TGTGCCAGCAGCGTAGCGTCCAGGGTCCACGAGCAGTACTTC. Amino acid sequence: CASSVASRVHEQYF.